A selection of T cell receptor beta chains follows, all from one sample in a study of blood T cells in healthy people across ages. MiXCR was run by TCRdb on the 5' RACE reads, yielding one entry per CDR3 protein. The sample yields 550,000 to 650,000 distinct CDR3 sequences, about 29% seen once. A further study also used this sample, focusing on T cells of mothers and their children.

Sequencing was done on a sample of blood. The receptors here all came from a boy younger than 10 in good health. CDR3s include the opening cysteine and the closing phenylalanine or tryptophan. The order of the fields is CDR3 length, D gene, clone size, V gene, J gene, CDR3 DNA, CDR3 protein. D genes are given only for firm matches. Expanded clones are given a class, and other clones once, few, many or no size at all.

len: 17
d_gene: TRBD2
abundance: -
v_gene: TRBV28
j_gene: TRBJ2-5
CDR3nt: TGTGCCAGCAGTTTATTTACGGGACTAGCCGCTCAAGAGACCCAGTACTTC
CDR3aa: CASSLFTGLAAQETQYF

len: 17
d_gene: TRBD2
abundance: -
v_gene: TRBV24-1
j_gene: TRBJ2-3
CDR3nt: TGTGCCACCAGTGATCCCGGACTAGCGGGAGGCACAGATACGCAGTATTTT
CDR3aa: CATSDPGLAGGTDTQYF

len: 16
d_gene: TRBD2
abundance: -
v_gene: TRBV10-2
j_gene: TRBJ2-3
CDR3nt: TGCGCCAGCAGTGGCCCCACTAGCGGGGGGCCAGATACGCAGTATTTT
CDR3aa: CASSGPTSGGPDTQYF

len: 17
d_gene: -
abundance: few
v_gene: TRBV15
j_gene: TRBJ2-2
CDR3nt: TGTGCCACCAGCAGAGATTGGGGACATACGAACACCGGGGAGCTGTTTTTT
CDR3aa: CATSRDWGHTNTGELFF

len: 16
d_gene: -
abundance: -
v_gene: TRBV12-3/TRBV12-4
j_gene: TRBJ2-7
CDR3nt: TGTGCCAGCAGTCCGGGGAAAGGGAGCAGGGAAAACGAGCAGTACTTC
CDR3aa: CASSPGKGSRENEQYF

len: 14
d_gene: -
abundance: -
v_gene: TRBV29-1
j_gene: TRBJ2-2
CDR3nt: TGCAGCGTTGAGGGCCGATGGGACACCGGGGAGCTGTTTTTT
CDR3aa: CSVEGRWDTGELFF

len: 19
d_gene: -
abundance: -
v_gene: TRBV7-9
j_gene: TRBJ2-6
CDR3nt: TGTGCCAGCAGCCGACTCCTAGCCCTTCCTCCATCTGGGGCCAACGTCCTGACTTTC
CDR3aa: CASSRLLALPPSGANVLTF

len: 11
d_gene: -
abundance: -
v_gene: TRBV7-9
j_gene: TRBJ2-1
CDR3nt: TGTGCCAGCAGCTTAAGTATTGAGCAGTTCTTC
CDR3aa: CASSLSIEQFF

len: 15
d_gene: -
abundance: -
v_gene: TRBV19
j_gene: TRBJ2-7
CDR3nt: TGTGCCAGTAGTATAGGCGGGACATTATCGTACGAGCAGTACTTC
CDR3aa: CASSIGGTLSYEQYF

len: 13
d_gene: -
abundance: few
v_gene: TRBV5-1
j_gene: TRBJ2-5
CDR3nt: TGCGCCAGCAGCTTTGAAAGACAAGAGACCCAGTACTTC
CDR3aa: CASSFERQETQYF

len: 15
d_gene: -
abundance: once
v_gene: TRBV5-1
j_gene: TRBJ2-7
CDR3nt: TGCGCCAGCAGCTTGGAGGACACTTTCTCCTACGAGCAGTACTTC
CDR3aa: CASSLEDTFSYEQYF

len: 12
d_gene: -
abundance: -
v_gene: TRBV2
j_gene: TRBJ2-1
CDR3nt: TGTGCCAGCGACGAGGGGTCCGACGAGCAGTTCTTC
CDR3aa: CASDEGSDEQFF

len: 15
d_gene: TRBD1
abundance: -
v_gene: TRBV12-3/TRBV12-4
j_gene: TRBJ2-1
CDR3nt: TGTGCCAGCAGTCCGGACAGGGTCAAGTACAATGAGCAGTTCTTC
CDR3aa: CASSPDRVKYNEQFF

len: 15
d_gene: -
abundance: few
v_gene: TRBV5-1
j_gene: TRBJ2-3
CDR3nt: TGCGCCAGCAGCTCTTACTACTCTAGCACAGATACGCAGTATTTT
CDR3aa: CASSSYYSSTDTQYF

len: 13
d_gene: -
abundance: few
v_gene: TRBV20-1
j_gene: TRBJ1-6
CDR3nt: TGCAGTGCCCTGGGGACTCCTAATTCACCCCTCCACTTT
CDR3aa: CSALGTPNSPLHF

len: 12
d_gene: TRBD1
abundance: -
v_gene: TRBV29-1
j_gene: TRBJ1-4
CDR3nt: TGCAGCGGACAGGGGGGAACTGGAAAACTGTTTTTT
CDR3aa: CSGQGGTGKLFF

len: 16
d_gene: TRBD2
abundance: few
v_gene: TRBV5-1
j_gene: TRBJ2-3
CDR3nt: TGCGCCAGCAGCTTGGGGGCTAGCGGTAGCACAGATACGCAGTATTTT
CDR3aa: CASSLGASGSTDTQYF

len: 13
d_gene: -
abundance: -
v_gene: TRBV7-9
j_gene: TRBJ2-7
CDR3nt: TGTGCCAGCAGCCCGGACCAGTCCTACGAGCAGTACTTC
CDR3aa: CASSPDQSYEQYF

len: 16
d_gene: -
abundance: few
v_gene: TRBV4-3
j_gene: TRBJ2-1
CDR3nt: TGCGCCAGCAGCCAAGATCTGGTCGGAACATACAATGAGCAGTTCTTC
CDR3aa: CASSQDLVGTYNEQFF

len: 16
d_gene: TRBD2
abundance: once
v_gene: TRBV5-5
j_gene: TRBJ2-1
CDR3nt: TGTGCCGGCAGCTCAGGACTAGCGGGCTCCTACAATGAGCAGTTCTTC
CDR3aa: CAGSSGLAGSYNEQFF

len: 14
d_gene: -
abundance: -
v_gene: TRBV7-9
j_gene: TRBJ1-3
CDR3nt: TGTGCCAGCAGCTTTGATATTCGGGTGAACACCATATATTTT
CDR3aa: CASSFDIRVNTIYF

len: 15
d_gene: -
abundance: many
v_gene: TRBV6-6
j_gene: TRBJ1-1
CDR3nt: TGTGCCAGCAGTTACCGACCGGAAGGGGGAACTGAAGCTTTCTTT
CDR3aa: CASSYRPEGGTEAFF

len: 18
d_gene: -
abundance: few
v_gene: TRBV6-1
j_gene: TRBJ1-6
CDR3nt: TGTGCCAGCGGTGAATATGACAGGCGGAGCTCCTATAATTCACCCCTCCACTTT
CDR3aa: CASGEYDRRSSYNSPLHF

len: 18
d_gene: TRBD2
abundance: -
v_gene: TRBV3-1
j_gene: TRBJ2-5
CDR3nt: TGTGCCAGCAGCCAAAACCGTCCGGGACTAGCGGGGCAAGAGACCCAGTACTTC
CDR3aa: CASSQNRPGLAGQETQYF

len: 15
d_gene: -
abundance: few
v_gene: TRBV24-1
j_gene: TRBJ2-5
CDR3nt: TGTGCCACCAGTGGAAGGACAAGGGTCCCAAGGGCCCAGTACTTC
CDR3aa: CATSGRTRVPRAQYF

len: 18
d_gene: TRBD1
abundance: few
v_gene: TRBV2
j_gene: TRBJ2-2
CDR3nt: TGTGCCAGCAGGGCCATCCCTGGACAGGGACGAAACACCGGGGAGCTGTTTTTT
CDR3aa: CASRAIPGQGRNTGELFF

len: 16
d_gene: TRBD2
abundance: few
v_gene: TRBV29-1
j_gene: TRBJ2-1
CDR3nt: TGCAGCGTTGGGGTTGGACTAGCGGCTCCCCAAAATGAGCAGTTCTTC
CDR3aa: CSVGVGLAAPQNEQFF

len: 17
d_gene: TRBD1
abundance: -
v_gene: TRBV9
j_gene: TRBJ2-6
CDR3nt: TGTGCCAGCAGAAGTGGACAGGGGTTCTCTGGGGCCAACGTCCTGACTTTC
CDR3aa: CASRSGQGFSGANVLTF

len: 16
d_gene: TRBD2
abundance: -
v_gene: TRBV7-9
j_gene: TRBJ2-1
CDR3nt: TGTGCCAGCAGCTTAGGACTAGCGATGTCCTACAATGAGCAGTTCTTC
CDR3aa: CASSLGLAMSYNEQFF

len: 14
d_gene: -
abundance: few
v_gene: TRBV24-1
j_gene: TRBJ2-5
CDR3nt: TGTGCCACCAGTGAGGGGGGCCACCAAGAGACCCAGTACTTC
CDR3aa: CATSEGGHQETQYF

len: 15
d_gene: -
abundance: -
v_gene: TRBV9
j_gene: TRBJ2-1
CDR3nt: TGTGCCAGCAGCGTAGCGGTGGGAAGCTACAATGAGCAGTTCTTC
CDR3aa: CASSVAVGSYNEQFF

len: 12
d_gene: -
abundance: few
v_gene: TRBV29-1
j_gene: TRBJ2-7
CDR3nt: TGCAGCAAATCGGGGATCAACGGCGAGCAGTACTTC
CDR3aa: CSKSGINGEQYF

len: 15
d_gene: -
abundance: -
v_gene: TRBV5-5
j_gene: TRBJ2-3
CDR3nt: TGTGCCAGCAGCTCGGAGGGAGCAGCTTACTTGGCGCAGTATTTT
CDR3aa: CASSSEGAAYLAQYF

len: 11
d_gene: -
abundance: -
v_gene: TRBV20-1
j_gene: TRBJ2-5
CDR3nt: TGCAGTGTCGGGGGAAGTGAGACCCAGTACTTC
CDR3aa: CSVGGSETQYF

len: 13
d_gene: -
abundance: -
v_gene: TRBV15
j_gene: TRBJ2-7
CDR3nt: TGTGCCACCAGCAGCACTCTCTCCTACGAGCAGTACTTC
CDR3aa: CATSSTLSYEQYF

len: 15
d_gene: -
abundance: once
v_gene: TRBV12-3/TRBV12-4
j_gene: TRBJ2-1
CDR3nt: TGTGCCAGCAGTTTAGACGGATTGGGTTACAATGAGCAGTTCTTC
CDR3aa: CASSLDGLGYNEQFF

len: 15
d_gene: TRBD2
abundance: few
v_gene: TRBV27
j_gene: TRBJ2-5
CDR3nt: TGTGCCAGCGCAACTAGCGGGGGGGCGTTTGGGACCCAGTACTTC
CDR3aa: CASATSGGAFGTQYF

len: 13
d_gene: -
abundance: -
v_gene: TRBV18
j_gene: TRBJ1-2
CDR3nt: TGTGCCAGCTCACCATCGACAGAGTATGGCTACACCTTC
CDR3aa: CASSPSTEYGYTF

len: 13
d_gene: -
abundance: -
v_gene: TRBV5-1
j_gene: TRBJ2-1
CDR3nt: TGCGCCAGCAGCTTGGGGGGGAGTGATGAGCAGTTCTTC
CDR3aa: CASSLGGSDEQFF

len: 15
d_gene: TRBD1
abundance: -
v_gene: TRBV12-3/TRBV12-4
j_gene: TRBJ2-5
CDR3nt: TGTGCCAGCAGTTTTAGACAGGGGTTATGGGAGACCCAGTACTTC
CDR3aa: CASSFRQGLWETQYF

len: 16
d_gene: TRBD2
abundance: few
v_gene: TRBV20-1
j_gene: TRBJ2-7
CDR3nt: TGCAGTGCTATGCAGACTAGCGGGGGAAGCTCCTACGAGCAGTACTTC
CDR3aa: CSAMQTSGGSSYEQYF

len: 18
d_gene: TRBD1
abundance: -
v_gene: TRBV6-2/TRBV6-3
j_gene: TRBJ2-4
CDR3nt: TGTGCCAGCAGTTTCGCTCCGGGACAGGGTATAAGCAGTGGCATTCAGTACTTC
CDR3aa: CASSFAPGQGISSGIQYF

len: 16
d_gene: -
abundance: few
v_gene: TRBV7-9
j_gene: TRBJ1-4
CDR3nt: TGTGCCAGCAGCTTAGCAGGGGGACTTTGGAATGAAAAACTGTTTTTT
CDR3aa: CASSLAGGLWNEKLFF

len: 14
d_gene: -
abundance: -
v_gene: TRBV5-1
j_gene: TRBJ2-1
CDR3nt: TGCGCCAGCAGCTCGGCTAGCAGGCACAATGAGCAGTTCTTC
CDR3aa: CASSSASRHNEQFF

len: 17
d_gene: TRBD2
abundance: few
v_gene: TRBV7-9
j_gene: TRBJ2-5
CDR3nt: TGTGCCAGCAGCTGGGCCGGGACTAGCGGGACCCAAGAGACCCAGTACTTC
CDR3aa: CASSWAGTSGTQETQYF

len: 15
d_gene: -
abundance: -
v_gene: TRBV10-3
j_gene: TRBJ1-2
CDR3nt: TGTGCCATCCGCGAGGGGGGCCAGACTAACTATGGCTACACCTTC
CDR3aa: CAIREGGQTNYGYTF

len: 15
d_gene: TRBD2
abundance: -
v_gene: TRBV5-1
j_gene: TRBJ2-1
CDR3nt: TGCGCCAGCAGCGCGGGACTAGCGGTGTACAATGAGCAGTTCTTC
CDR3aa: CASSAGLAVYNEQFF

len: 15
d_gene: -
abundance: few
v_gene: TRBV30
j_gene: TRBJ1-2
CDR3nt: TGTGCCTGGAGCCGCGACACAGCGACGTACTATGGCTACACCTTC
CDR3aa: CAWSRDTATYYGYTF

len: 15
d_gene: -
abundance: few
v_gene: TRBV5-1
j_gene: TRBJ2-1
CDR3nt: TGCGCCAGCAGCTTGGAGGGAGACCCCTACAATGAGCAGTTCTTC
CDR3aa: CASSLEGDPYNEQFF

len: 15
d_gene: -
abundance: few
v_gene: TRBV5-8
j_gene: TRBJ1-6
CDR3nt: TGTGCCAGCGACCGGTCATACCGCTATAATTCACCCCTCCACTTT
CDR3aa: CASDRSYRYNSPLHF

len: 12
d_gene: -
abundance: many
v_gene: TRBV6-6
j_gene: TRBJ2-7
CDR3nt: TGTGCCAGCAGTTACTCAGCTTACGAGCAGTACTTC
CDR3aa: CASSYSAYEQYF

len: 18
d_gene: TRBD1
abundance: -
v_gene: TRBV5-5
j_gene: TRBJ2-2
CDR3nt: TGTGCCAGCAGCCCAACATCAGGGGGCGTCGGTAACACCGGGGAGCTGTTTTTT
CDR3aa: CASSPTSGGVGNTGELFF

len: 17
d_gene: TRBD2
abundance: few
v_gene: TRBV5-5
j_gene: TRBJ2-5
CDR3nt: TGTGCCAGCAGCTTGAGACTAGCGGGGGCCAAAAGGGAGACCCAGTACTTC
CDR3aa: CASSLRLAGAKRETQYF

len: 12
d_gene: -
abundance: few
v_gene: TRBV11-2
j_gene: TRBJ1-4
CDR3nt: TGTGCCAGCAGCTGGCTTAATGAAAAACTGTTTTTT
CDR3aa: CASSWLNEKLFF